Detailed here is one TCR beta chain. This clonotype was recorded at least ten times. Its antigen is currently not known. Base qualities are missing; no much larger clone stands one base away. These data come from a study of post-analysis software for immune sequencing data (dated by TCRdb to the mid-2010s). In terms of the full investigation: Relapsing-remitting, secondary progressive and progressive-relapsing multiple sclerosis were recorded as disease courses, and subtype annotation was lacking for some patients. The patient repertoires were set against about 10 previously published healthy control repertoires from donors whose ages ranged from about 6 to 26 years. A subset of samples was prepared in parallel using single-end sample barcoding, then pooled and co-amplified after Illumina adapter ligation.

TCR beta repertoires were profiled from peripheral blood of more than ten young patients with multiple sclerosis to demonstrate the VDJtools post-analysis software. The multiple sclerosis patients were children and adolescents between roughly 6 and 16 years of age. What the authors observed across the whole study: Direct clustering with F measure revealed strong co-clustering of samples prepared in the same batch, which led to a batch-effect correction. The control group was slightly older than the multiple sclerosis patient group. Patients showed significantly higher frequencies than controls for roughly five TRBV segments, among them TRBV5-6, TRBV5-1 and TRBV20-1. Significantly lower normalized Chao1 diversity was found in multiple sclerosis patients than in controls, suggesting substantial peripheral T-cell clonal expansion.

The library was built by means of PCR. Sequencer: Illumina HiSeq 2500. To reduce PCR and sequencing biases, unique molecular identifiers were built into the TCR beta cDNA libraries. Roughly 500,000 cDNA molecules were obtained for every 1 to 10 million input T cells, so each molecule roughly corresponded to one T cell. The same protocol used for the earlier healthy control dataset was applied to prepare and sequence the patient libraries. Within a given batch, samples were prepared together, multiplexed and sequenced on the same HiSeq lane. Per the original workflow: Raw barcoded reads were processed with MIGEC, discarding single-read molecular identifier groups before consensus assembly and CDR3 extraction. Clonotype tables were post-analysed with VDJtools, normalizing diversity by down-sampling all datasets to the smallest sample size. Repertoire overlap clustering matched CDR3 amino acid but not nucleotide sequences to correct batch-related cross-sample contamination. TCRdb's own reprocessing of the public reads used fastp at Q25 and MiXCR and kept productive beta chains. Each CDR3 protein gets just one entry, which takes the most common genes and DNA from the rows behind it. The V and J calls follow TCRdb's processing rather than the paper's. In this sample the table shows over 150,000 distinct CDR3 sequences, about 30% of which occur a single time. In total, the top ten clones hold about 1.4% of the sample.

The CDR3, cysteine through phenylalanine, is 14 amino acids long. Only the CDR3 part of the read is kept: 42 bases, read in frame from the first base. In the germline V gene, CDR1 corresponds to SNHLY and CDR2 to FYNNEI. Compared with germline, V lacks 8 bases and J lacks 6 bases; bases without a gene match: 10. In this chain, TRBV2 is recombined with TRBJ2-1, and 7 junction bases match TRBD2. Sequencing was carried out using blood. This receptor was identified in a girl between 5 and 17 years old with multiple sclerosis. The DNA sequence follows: TGTGCCAGCCGGGCATTGACTAGCTCCAATGAGCAGTTCTTC. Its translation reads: CASRALTSSNEQFF.